The next 4 T cell receptor beta chains were all read from a single sample in a study of cytomegalovirus exposure and HLA in healthy donors. Vbeta (60) and Jbeta (13) primers were used in the PCR. Generated by immunoSEQ multiplex PCR, the TCRdb table keeps only in-frame clones and is missing some. The sample consists of roughly 120,000 clones, approximately 80% of them appearing once. Sequenced input: PBMCs. The receptor set was obtained from a man aged 40-50 years in good health and CMV-seronegative.

This clone was seen a few times. The chain recombines TRBV4-1 with TRBJ1-2, with D possibly TRBD1 on 6 matching bases. In germline, CDR1 is MGHRA, CDR2 YSYEKL. The CDR3 totals 16 residues. Trimming pared 0 bases from V and 7 bases from J, leaving 18 bases between. CDR3 nucleotides: TGCGCCAGCAGCCAAGATCCTGCAGGGGCCACGGGTGGCTACACCTTC. It translates to CASSQDPAGATGGYTF.

The chain carries TRBV11-2 and TRBJ2-7; 7 nucleotides line up with TRBD1. The CDR3 contains 15 residues. Germline CDR1 SGHAT, CDR2 FQNNGV. V lost 0 bases to trimming and J lost 3 bases; unmatched junction nucleotides: 5. CDR3: CASSLEQGTHYEQYF. In DNA form, the CDR3 reads TGTGCCAGCAGCTTAGAACAGGGGACCCACTACGAGCAGTACTTC.

This chain joins TRBV27 and TRBJ2-7, with D possibly being TRBD1 (6 bases). Trimming removed 5 bases from V and 4 bases from J, with 15 bases in between. Per germline, CDR1 MNHEY and CDR2 SMNVEV (reference sequence). This CDR3 is 14 amino acids long. CDR3 in DNA: TGTGCCAGCAGTCCAAAAGGACAGATATACGAGCAGTACTTC. It is translated as CASSPKGQIYEQYF.

The chain joins TRBV19 to TRBJ1-5, with D unresolved. Germline-derived CDR1 and CDR2 are LNHDA and SQIVND (reference sequence). Trimming cost V 1 base and J 0 bases, with 7 bases left between them. This CDR3 contains 15 residues. The CDR3 nucleotides are TGTGCCAGTAGTATAGGTGGCCATAGCAATCAGCCCCAGCATTTT. Protein sequence: CASSIGGHSNQPQHF.